This TCR beta chain was retrieved from a study of tumor-infiltrating lymphocytes in oesophageal squamous cell carcinoma. The sample holds many counts of this clonotype. CDR1 and CDR2 from the germline V gene are LGHNT and FRNRAP. The V and J ends lost 6 bases and 8 bases respectively, with 25 bases between them. The CDR3 contains 16 residues. From the PCR reads, TCRdb called clonotypes with MiXCR, one entry per CDR3 protein. The sample has fewer than 25,000 distinct CDR3 sequences; roughly 32% are singletons. This sequence originates from a female donor with esophageal squamous cell carcinoma. Sequenced sample: esophageal tumor tissue. The rearrangement joins TRBV12-5 to TRBJ1-2; D is uncertain. CDR3 loop: CASGSERASHEGGYTF. The CDR3 DNA follows: TGTGCTAGTGGCTCCGAACGGGCTTCCCATGAGGGAGGCTACACCTTC.